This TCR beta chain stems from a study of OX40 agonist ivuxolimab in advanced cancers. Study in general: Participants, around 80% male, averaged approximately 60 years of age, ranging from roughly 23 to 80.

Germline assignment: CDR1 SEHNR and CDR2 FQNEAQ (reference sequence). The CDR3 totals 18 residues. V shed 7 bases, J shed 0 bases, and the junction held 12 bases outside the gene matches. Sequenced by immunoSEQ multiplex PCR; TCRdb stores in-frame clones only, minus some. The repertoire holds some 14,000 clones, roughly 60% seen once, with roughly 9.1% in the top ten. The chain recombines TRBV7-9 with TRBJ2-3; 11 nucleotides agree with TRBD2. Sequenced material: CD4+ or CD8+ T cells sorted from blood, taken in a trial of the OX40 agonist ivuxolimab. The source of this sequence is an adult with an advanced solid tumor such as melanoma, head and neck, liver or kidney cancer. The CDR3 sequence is CASKSLAGGSLSTDTQYF. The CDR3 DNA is TGTGCCAGCAAATCTCTAGCGGGGGGATCGCTGAGCACAGATACGCAGTATTTT.